What follows are 19 T cell receptor beta chains derived from one specimen sequenced in a study of T cells after yellow fever vaccination. MiXCR, run by TCRdb on the 5' RACE reads, gives a single entry per CDR3 protein. The sample records 200,000 to 300,000 distinct CDR3 sequences, roughly 13% being singletons. Here the sequenced sample was CD4+ T cells sorted from PBMCs, taken 45 days after the yellow fever booster vaccination. The receptors stem from a man aged 25-40 years who received the YFV17D yellow fever vaccine.

J is TRBJ2-7 and V is TRBV27, with 9 bases matching TRBD2. V shed 7 bases and J 0 bases; nucleotides not matched to a gene: 7. CDR3 length equals 15 residues. Germline CDR1 reads MNHEY; CDR2 reads SMNVEV (reference sequence). The CDR3 reads CASTPSGVNSYEQYF. The CDR3 DNA reads TGTGCCAGCACCCCTAGCGGGGTGAACTCCTACGAGCAGTACTTC.

This clonotype was seen only a few times. The CDR3 region has the DNA TGCGCCAGCAGCCAAGTAGCTAGCGGGAGGGCAGATACGCAGTATTTT. Its translation: CASSQVASGRADTQYF. The rearrangement uses TRBV4-3 and TRBJ2-3; 12 bases match TRBD2. Germline V gene sequence: CDR1 LGHNA, CDR2 YSLEER. The V and J ends lost 1 base and 4 bases, in that order; junction bases with no gene match: 3. The CDR3 consists of 16 residues.

The chain has TRBV12-3 or TRBV12-4 and TRBJ1-5; D not certain. V was trimmed by 3 bases and J by 1 base, leaving 7 bases between them. The CDR3 covers 14 residues. The CDR3 loop is CASSFGVSNQPQHF. In DNA form, the CDR3 reads TGTGCCAGCAGTTTTGGGGTGAGCAATCAGCCCCAGCATTTT.

The rearrangement joins TRBV5-1 to TRBJ1-1; no firm D call. CDR1 SGHRS and CDR2 YFSETQ come from the germline V gene. Trimming removed 6 bases at V and 0 bases at J, with 3 bases between. The CDR3 length is 11 residues. This CDR3 is CASILNTEAFF. DNA for the CDR3: TGCGCCAGCATTCTGAACACTGAAGCTTTCTTT.

This clonotype was seen at least ten times. V usage is TRBV29-1 and J usage is TRBJ2-5, with 8 positions matching TRBD2. The germline V gene has CDR1 SQVTM and CDR2 ANQGSEA. The CDR3 extends over 13 amino acids. Unmatched junction bases numbered 9, after V lost 4 bases and J lost 8 bases. CDR3 sequence reads: CSVGFVAGPTQYF. In nucleotides, the CDR3 is TGCAGCGTTGGTTTCGTAGCGGGACCAACCCAGTACTTC.

This clonotype was observed a handful of times. The chain is built from TRBV4-2 and TRBJ2-7; 10 bases fit TRBD2. CDR3 length: 16 amino acids. CDR1 and CDR2 from the germline V gene are LGHNA and YNFKEQ. V dropped 0 bases and J dropped 0; count of bases not matched to a gene: 2. In nucleotides, the CDR3 is TGTGCCAGCAGCCAAGAAACTAGCGGGATCTCCTACGAGCAGTACTTC. Its protein product is CASSQETSGISYEQYF.

This clonotype has ten or more counts. The rearrangement joins TRBV20-1 to TRBJ2-1; D is uncertain. Germline CDR1 reads DFQATT; CDR2 reads SNEGSKA (reference sequence). V lost 7 bases and J lost 10, with 17 bases in between. The CDR3 runs to 12 residues. Written as DNA, the CDR3 is TGCAGTGTCCGGACCAAAAAGACGGAGCAGTTCTTC. It encodes CSVRTKKTEQFF.

This clonotype has only a few counts. The V call is TRBV20-1, the J call TRBJ2-3, with 7 bases that match TRBD2. CDR1 and CDR2 (germline): DFQATT, SNEGSKA (reference sequence). The CDR3 is 15 amino acids. The trim removed 0 bases at V and 1 base at J, leaving 4 bases unmatched. The CDR3 nucleotides read TGCAGTGCTAGAGACGGGGGGAGCGGCACAGATACGCAGTATTTT. Residues: CSARDGGSGTDTQYF.

This clonotype was observed many times. This rearrangement joins TRBV20-1 to TRBJ2-1, with D tentatively TRBD1 (6 bases). CDR3 length equals 11 residues. The germline CDR1 and CDR2 sequences are DFQATT and SNEGSKA (reference sequence). The germline V and J ends were trimmed by 6 bases and 4 bases, with 7 bases remaining between them. The CDR3 DNA reads as TGCAGTGCAGGGGGTTACAATGAGCAGTTCTTC. It specifies CSAGGYNEQFF.

This clonotype was recorded a few times. The gene calls are TRBV12-3 or TRBV12-4 and TRBJ2-2; D not resolved. The CDR3 is made up of 13 amino acids. With 3 bases removed from V and 5 bases from J, the gap between germline ends came to 7 bases. The CDR3 spells CASSFDITGELFF. In nucleotides, the CDR3 is TGTGCCAGCAGTTTCGACATTACCGGGGAGCTGTTTTTT.

In this sample, this clonotype turned up a few times. The chain joins TRBV4-3 to TRBJ1-2; a weak D match, TRBD1 (6 bases). The germline CDR1 and CDR2 sequences are LGHNA and YSLEER. There are 17 residues in the CDR3. V was trimmed by 4 bases and J by 1 base, leaving 19 bases between them. CDR3 in DNA: TGCGCCAGCAGCCGATCAACTAGGGGGGGAAGTAACTATGGCTACACCTTC. Protein sequence: CASSRSTRGGSNYGYTF.

The J gene is TRBJ2-2, the V gene TRBV28; 8 bases align to TRBD1. This CDR3 is 16 amino acids long. V lost 3 bases, J lost 6 bases, and 9 bases stayed unmatched. In germline, CDR1 is MDHEN, CDR2 SYDVKM. Written as DNA, the CDR3 is TGTGCCAGCAGTTTCCCCGGACAGGGTATCGCCGGGGAGCTGTTTTTT. Encoded protein: CASSFPGQGIAGELFF.

In this sample, this clonotype turned up a few times. V and J are TRBV9 and TRBJ2-7; tentatively, D is TRBD1 or TRBD2 (5 bases each). The CDR3 covers 14 residues. Trimming shortened V by 3 bases and J by 2 bases, and 12 bases separated the two germline ends. The germline gives CDR1 SGDLS, CDR2 YYNGEE. For the CDR3, the DNA is TGTGCCAGCAGCGAGAGGGGCACCACCTACGAGCAGTACTTC. It yields the protein CASSERGTTYEQYF.

This clonotype was picked up a small number of times. This chain uses TRBV6-2 or TRBV6-3 with TRBJ1-1, with TRBD1 matching over 7 bases. Germline V CDR1 and CDR2: MNHEY, SVGEGT. The V segment lost 6 bases and the J segment 1 base; nucleotides outside the gene matches: 14. The length of the CDR3 is 17 residues. The CDR3 DNA sequence: TGTGCCAGCAGAGATACGAGTTCGGGGACAGCGAACACTGAAGCTTTCTTT. Translation gives CASRDTSSGTANTEAFF.

This clonotype was counted only a few times. The chain is built from TRBV29-1 and TRBJ2-7, with 8 bases that match TRBD2. Germline V gene data show CDR1 as SQVTM and CDR2 as ANQGSEA. The CDR3 is made up of 14 amino acids. With 5 bases clipped from V and 2 bases from J, the junction kept 8 bases outside the gene matches. In nucleotides, the CDR3 is TGCAGCGTTAACCCGGGACTAGGGGCCTACGAGCAGTACTTC. Encoded protein: CSVNPGLGAYEQYF.

This clonotype was observed at least ten times. The genes are TRBV7-7 and TRBJ2-5, with 10 positions matching TRBD2. In germline, CDR1 is SSHAT, CDR2 FNYEAQ (reference sequence). This CDR3 region has 17 residues. The V gene end was trimmed by 2 bases and the J gene end by 5 bases; junction bases not matched to a gene: 11. CDR3 loop: CASSLLPAGGSTETQYF. The CDR3 coding sequence is TGTGCCAGCAGCTTACTCCCAGCGGGAGGGTCAACGGAGACCCAGTACTTC.

This clonotype was counted a few times. This chain connects TRBV7-9 to TRBJ2-7, with a weak D call TRBD1 (6 bases). Germline V CDR1 and CDR2: SEHNR, FQNEAQ (reference sequence). The germline V and J ends were trimmed by 6 bases and 0 bases, with 18 bases remaining between them. The length of the CDR3 is 16 residues. CDR3 residues: CASSPPGLGGSYEQYF. The CDR3 DNA reads as TGTGCCAGCAGTCCTCCGGGGCTAGGGGGCTCCTACGAGCAGTACTTC. Full variable domain (rest looked up from reference TRBV7-9 and TRBJ2-7): DTGVSQNPRHKITKRGQNVTFRCDPISEHNRLYWYRQTLGQGPEFLTYFQNEAQLEKSRLLSDRFSAERPKGSFSTLEIQRTEQGDSAMYLCASSPPGLGGSYEQYFGPGTRLTVT.

There are a few counts of this clonotype. This rearrangement joins TRBV20-1 to TRBJ2-5, with D unclear. This CDR3 region has 13 residues. V was shortened by 2 bases and J by 2 bases, with 9 bases between the two germline ends. CDR1 and CDR2 from the germline V gene are DFQATT and SNEGSKA (reference sequence). The CDR3 coding sequence is TGCAGTGCTAGAATTCTAGGACAAGAGACCCAGTACTTC. This encodes CSARILGQETQYF.

CDR3 bases: TGTGCCATCAGCGACGATCTCAATGAGCAGTTCTTC. Translating gives CAISDDLNEQFF. The chain carries TRBV10-3 and TRBJ2-1; D is undetermined. V was trimmed by 6 bases and J by 6 bases, leaving 9 bases between them. CDR3 size: 12 residues. Germline V lookup: CDR1 ENHRY, CDR2 SYGVKD.